Following are 24 T cell receptor beta chains from one sample sequenced in a study of blood T cell repertoires in COVID-19. Method: immunoSEQ multiplex PCR; TCRdb's copy keeps in-frame clones and lacks some. The sample gives 150,000 to 200,000 clones, around four fifths of which show up once; roughly 19% is in the top ten. The sequencing sample was made of peripheral blood. These receptor sequences come from a woman aged 70 to 79 who had recovered from COVID-19.

This chain connects TRBV28 to TRBJ2-1, with D maybe TRBD1 (6 bases). The CDR3 has 14 residues. V lost 4 bases to trimming and J lost 7 bases, with 14 bases between them. CDR1 and CDR2 (germline): MDHEN, SYDVKM. CDR3: CASSSRGVLNEQFF. For the CDR3, the DNA is TGTGCCAGCAGTTCCAGGGGAGTTTTAAATGAGCAGTTCTTC.

V gene TRBV23-1 combines with J gene TRBJ1-5; D is perhaps TRBD1 (6 bases). TRBV23-1 is flagged as an ORF with uncertain function. The CDR3 has 19 amino acids. The ends were cut back, 4 bases at V and 5 bases at J, with 27 bases in the middle. The CDR3 DNA is TGCGCCAGCAGTCGACCCCGGACAGAAACTAGCGTCTGGCATCAGCCCCAGCATTTT. It is translated as CASSRPRTETSVWHQPQHF.

This sequence joins TRBV3-1 (or the pseudogene TRBV3-2) and TRBJ1-6; unclear D gene. This CDR3 comprises 13 residues. Germline V CDR1 and CDR2: LGHDT, YNNKEL (reference sequence). The V end lost 8 bases, the J end lost 9 bases, and 14 bases lay between the germline ends. The CDR3 coding sequence is TGTGCCAGCGGTCGAGGGCCCCTTTCACCCCTCCACTTT. Translation gives CASGRGPLSPLHF.

Turning to this clone: The sample has other DNA sequences that encode this CDR3 too. The rearrangement uses TRBV29-1 and TRBJ1-1, with 7 positions matching TRBD1. Trimming cost V 4 bases and J 6 bases; bases outside gene matches: 8. CDR1 SQVTM and CDR2 ANQGSEA come from the germline V gene. This CDR3 contains 13 residues. As DNA, the CDR3 is TGCAGCGTTGCAGGCCAGGGGGGCGCTGAAGCTTTCTTT. Translating gives CSVAGQGGAEAFF. The variable domain in full, with the rest retrieved from reference TRBV29-1 and TRBJ1-1, is SAVISQKPSRDICQRGTSLTIQCQVDSQVTMMFWYRQQPGQSLTLIATANQGSEATYESGFVIDKFPISRPNLTFSTLTVSNMSPEDSSIYLCSVAGQGGAEAFFGQGTRLTVV.

The CDR3 reads CASSEGYSNYGYTF. CDR3 sequence (DNA): TGTGCCAGCAGTGAAGGGTACAGTAACTATGGCTACACCTTC. V and J are TRBV6-1 and TRBJ1-2; D gene unclear. The germline gives CDR1 MNHNS, CDR2 SASEGT. Trimming pared 1 base from V and 1 base from J, leaving 7 bases between. This CDR3 has 14 amino acids.

V usage is TRBV6-5 and J usage is TRBJ1-2; possibly TRBD1 for D (6 bases). Trimming shortened V by 6 bases and J by 4 bases, and 9 bases separated the two germline ends. The CDR3 totals 12 residues. Germline CDR1 reads MNHEY; CDR2 reads SVGAGI. The DNA for the CDR3 is TGTGCCAGCAGGGGGGACACCTATGGCTACACCTTC. This gives the protein CASRGDTYGYTF.

The chain uses TRBV11-3 and TRBJ2-4; possibly TRBD1 for D (6 bases). Trimming left V 3 bases short and J 8 bases short, with 8 bases between. Looked up from germline, CDR1 is SGHNT and CDR2 is YENEEA. The CDR3 sequence is 12 residues long. The CDR3 coding sequence is TGTGCCAGCAGCTTTGAGGGGGACATTCAGTACTTC. Its protein product is CASSFEGDIQYF. Using reference TRBV11-3 and TRBJ2-4 for the parts outside the CDR3, the full variable domain is EAGVVQSPRYKIIEKKQPVAFWCNPISGHNTLYWYLQNLGQGPELLIRYENEEAVDDSQLPKDRFSAERLKGVDSTLKIQPAELGDSAVYLCASSFEGDIQYFGAGTRLSVL.

V is TRBV18 and J is TRBJ2-7; D is possibly TRBD1 (7 bases). The CDR3 consists of 15 residues. V lost 5 bases and J 5 bases, leaving 19 bases between the germline ends. Germline V gene data show CDR1 as KGHSH and CDR2 as LQKENI. This CDR3 is CASSTTGAGGDEQYF. CDR3 sequence (DNA): TGTGCCAGCTCAACAACAGGGGCCGGAGGGGACGAGCAGTACTTC.

This chain connects TRBV7-2 to TRBJ1-1; D perhaps matches TRBD1 (5 bases). The CDR3 runs 14 residues. Germline V gene lookup returns CDR1 SGHTA and CDR2 FQGNSA. Trimming cost V 1 base and J 7 bases, with 13 bases left between them. CDR3 nucleotide sequence: TGTGCCAGCAGCTTAGTAGTGGTAGGGGATGAAGCTTTCTTT. Its protein product is CASSLVVVGDEAFF.

The rearrangement links TRBV5-1 to TRBJ1-5; D is unclear. The germline gives CDR1 SGHRS, CDR2 YFSETQ. V lost 1 base, J lost 4 bases, and 6 bases lay in between. CDR3 length: 13 amino acids. Written as DNA, the CDR3 is TGCGCCAGCAGCTTGTCCCCGAATCAGCCCCAGCATTTT. Amino acids: CASSLSPNQPQHF. Variable domain in full (rest from reference TRBV5-1 and TRBJ1-5): KAGVTQTPRYLIKTRGQQVTLSCSPISGHRSVSWYQQTPGQGLQFLFEYFSETQRNKGNFPGRFSGRQFSNSRSEMNVSTLELGDSALYLCASSLSPNQPQHFGDGTRLSIL.

This chain uses TRBV28 with TRBJ1-5; no clear D. Germline assignment: CDR1 MDHEN and CDR2 SYDVKM. V was trimmed by 8 bases and J by 2 bases, leaving 19 bases between them. The CDR3 has 16 amino acids. The CDR3 sequence: CASRIYRRRGNQPQHF. The CDR3 bases are TGTGCCAGCCGCATTTATAGGAGACGGGGCAATCAGCCCCAGCATTTT.

The chain has TRBV15 and TRBJ2-2; 8 positions agree with TRBD1. This CDR3 has 16 amino acids. V trimming: 3 bases; J trimming: 2 bases; junction bases outside the gene matches: 5. CDR1 LNHNV and CDR2 YYDKDF come from the germline V gene (reference sequence). This CDR3 is CATSSRTGINTGELFF. In DNA form, the CDR3 reads TGTGCCACCAGCAGCCGGACAGGGATCAACACCGGGGAGCTGTTTTTT.

At least ten counts were recorded for this clone. The V call is TRBV6-6, the J call TRBJ1-4, with TRBD1 matching over 10 bases. The germline CDR1 and CDR2 sequences are MNHNY and SVGAGI (reference sequence). The CDR3 is made up of 14 amino acids. V trimming: 6 bases; J trimming: 8 bases; junction bases outside the gene matches: 6. The CDR3, as DNA: TGTGCCAGCAGCCCCGGACAGGGGGGGGAAAAACTGTTTTTT. It specifies CASSPGQGGEKLFF.

The gene calls are TRBV11-2 and TRBJ1-1; 10 bases are a match to TRBD1. V gave up 5 bases and J gave up 4 bases; unmatched junction bases: 7. The length of the CDR3 is 15 residues. From germline, CDR1 is SGHAT and CDR2 FQNNGV. The CDR3 region has the DNA TGTGCCAGCAGCCCCGGGACAGGGGAGGGCACTGAAGCTTTCTTT. It encodes CASSPGTGEGTEAFF.

This chain joins TRBV2 and TRBJ1-1, with D perhaps TRBD1 (5 bases). CDR3 length: 13 residues. V lost 0 bases and J 8 bases, leaving 10 bases between the germline ends. Germline V lookup: CDR1 SNHLY, CDR2 FYNNEI. CDR3 sequence reads: CASSEARGLEAFF. The CDR3 DNA reads TGTGCCAGCAGTGAAGCCCGGGGGTTGGAAGCTTTCTTT.

A remark on this clone: One end of the junction fails to match germline, which may point to a read error. The chain joins TRBV18 to TRBJ1-3; maybe TRBD1 (5 bases). CDR3 size: 16 residues. Per the germline V gene, CDR1 is KGHSH and CDR2 is LQKENI. CDR3 DNA: TGTGCCAGCTCACCGCCCGGGGGTCGAGTTGGAGACACCATATATTTT. Its translation is CASSPPGGRVGDTIYF. The whole variable domain, remainder taken from reference TRBV18 and TRBJ1-3, is NAGVMQNPRHLVRRRGQEARLRCSPMKGHSHVYWYRQLPEEGLKFMVYLQKENIIDESGMPKERFSAEFPKEGPSILRIQQVVRGDSAAYFCASSPPGGRVGDTIYFGEGSWLTVV.

Only one count was recorded for this clone. The V call is TRBV6-1, the J call TRBJ1-1; D is possibly TRBD1 (6 bases). There are 14 residues in the CDR3. Germline CDR1 MNHNS, CDR2 SASEGT. V was clipped by 6 bases and J by 5 bases, with 16 bases between them. In DNA, the CDR3 is TGTGCCAGCAGCTCCCGGACAGTAGGGACTGAAGCTTTCTTT. Translation gives CASSSRTVGTEAFF.

J is TRBJ2-3 and V is TRBV7-2, with a possible D match to TRBD1 (6 bases). V was clipped by 7 bases and J by 5 bases, with 19 bases between them. Germline V gene data show CDR1 as SGHTA and CDR2 as FQGNSA. The CDR3 covers 15 residues. The CDR3 DNA reads as TGTGCCAGCACCCCGGTAGGGACACCGGGAGATACGCAGTATTTT. This codes for CASTPVGTPGDTQYF.

The V and J genes are TRBV28 and TRBJ2-5; 12 nucleotides agree with TRBD2. CDR1 and CDR2 from the germline V gene are MDHEN and SYDVKM. CDR3 size: 16 residues. The V gene end was trimmed by 2 bases and the J gene end by 3 bases; junction bases not matched to a gene: 4. The CDR3, as DNA: TGTGCCAGCAGTTTACCGACTAGCGGGGGAGAAGAGACCCAGTACTTC. As protein: CASSLPTSGGEETQYF.

The chain employs TRBV7-2 and TRBJ2-5; D may be TRBD2 (5 bases). The CDR3 totals 15 residues. CDR1 SGHTA and CDR2 FQGNSA come from the germline V gene. Trimming took off 0 bases at V and 5 bases at J, with 13 bases between the two ends. Here the CDR3 DNA reads TGTGCCAGCAGCTTAGCGGGCGGGCCACTTGAGACCCAGTACTTC. It is translated as CASSLAGGPLETQYF.

This chain connects TRBV10-3 to TRBJ2-3; TRBD1 might be the D (6 bases). From germline, CDR1 is ENHRY and CDR2 SYGVKD. The CDR3 is 16 residues long. V lost 5 bases and J 2 bases, leaving 17 bases between the germline ends. Here the CDR3 reads CAISRLRTANTDTQYF. The CDR3 DNA follows: TGTGCCATCAGTCGCCTCCGGACAGCGAACACAGATACGCAGTATTTT.

The rearrangement uses TRBV3-1 (or the pseudogene TRBV3-2) and TRBJ2-1, with TRBD2 matching 11 bases. V lost 8 bases, J lost 4 bases, and 7 bases stayed unmatched. This CDR3 region has 15 residues. Germline-derived CDR1 and CDR2 are LGHDT and YNNKEL (reference sequence). The CDR3 bases are TGTGCCAGCGGGCCCGGGACTAGCGGATACAATGAGCAGTTCTTC. This codes for CASGPGTSGYNEQFF.

A remark on this clone: The junction departs from the called germline gene at one end, perhaps through a read error. V is TRBV15 and J is TRBJ2-1; D possibly corresponds to TRBD2 (5 bases). Germline V gene data show CDR1 as LNHNV and CDR2 as YYDKDF (reference sequence). This CDR3 region has 16 residues. CDR3 DNA sequence: TGTGCCACCAGCAGAGTCGGGGTGGGAAGCTACGATGAGCAGTTCTTC. It translates to CATSRVGVGSYDEQFF.

The V and J genes are TRBV5-1 and TRBJ2-5, with 8 nucleotides matching TRBD2. The CDR3 is 15 amino acids. Germline CDR1 is SGHRS and CDR2 is YFSETQ. V dropped 1 base and J dropped 5; count of bases not matched to a gene: 7. This CDR3 is CASSLSGSGAETQYF. The CDR3 nucleotides are TGCGCCAGCAGCTTGAGCGGGAGCGGGGCGGAGACCCAGTACTTC.